What follows is one TCR beta chain and its context. This sample was taken from a study of PD-1 blockade in classical Hodgkin lymphoma. Germline CDR1 and CDR2: SNHLY and FYNNEI. The CDR3 is 14 residues long. Trimming shortened V by 1 base and J by 0 bases, and 6 bases separated the two germline ends. The patients all showed relapse after autologous stem cell transplantation, while their brentuximab vedotin exposure varied. Libraries were prepared by immunoSEQ multiplex PCR; TCRdb keeps only in-frame clonotypes and omits some of them. This repertoire shows around 100,000 clones, more than 85% found once; its top ten account for around 6.6%.

The chain couples TRBV2 to TRBJ1-1; D remains unclear. Sequencing was performed on peripheral blood mononuclear cells (PBMCs), taken before the second cycle of nivolumab. This clonotype originated in a human donor with classical Hodgkin lymphoma. The CDR3 sequence is CASSEVILNTEAFF. The CDR3, as DNA: TGTGCCAGCAGTGAAGTCATCTTGAACACTGAAGCTTTCTTT.